This T cell receptor (beta chain) was sequenced during a study of patients and donors after allogeneic stem cell transplantation. Looked up from germline, CDR1 is MGHDK and CDR2 is SYGVNS. CDR3 size: 15 residues. The ends were cut back, 3 bases at V and 3 bases at J, with 15 bases in the middle. TCRdb reprocessed the RT-PCR reads via MiXCR and lists one record per CDR3 protein. The data show 900,000 to 1,000,000 distinct CDR3 sequences, more than 15% seen once. Sequenced material: blood, either unsorted or a sorted T cell fraction (not recorded which). This chain joins TRBV25-1 and TRBJ2-7; the D gene is possibly TRBD2 (6 bases). The TCR was taken from a human donor who was either an allogeneic HSCT recipient or a stem cell or donor lymphocyte infusion donor (not recorded which). It is not recorded whose cells these are; they may come from a transplant donor. CDR3 loop: CASSDRLANYYEQYF. CDR3 DNA sequence: TGTGCCAGCAGTGATAGGCTAGCGAACTACTACGAGCAGTACTTC.